This T cell receptor beta chain is drawn from a study of vaccination effects on CD4 cells after COVID-19. Study overall: It was a median of 72 days after the second dose that post-vaccine samples were obtained. Cultures used approximately 2 million PBMC per well, roughly 9.8 IU/ml IL-2 and about 10 ug/ml peptides.

With regard to this clone: What it recognizes is unknown.

V was clipped by 3 bases and J by 0 bases, with 12 bases between them. The germline gives CDR1 DFQATT, CDR2 SNEGSKA (reference sequence). The CDR3 totals 14 residues. Repertoires were generated with immunoSEQ multiplex PCR, while TCRdb's copy carries only in-frame clones and drops some. The sample yields approximately 47,000 clones, 60% to 75% seen once. Scientists isolated CD4+ T cells after a roughly ten-day culture period ended. Participants completed two doses of the BNT162b2 or mRNA-1273 vaccine. The authors replaced half the medium with IL-2 medium on days 3 and 7. The input for sequencing was CD4+ T cells from PBMCs cultured without peptide, taken after COVID-19 vaccination. The TCR sequence derives from a human donor who received a COVID-19 vaccine. The V and J genes are TRBV20-1 and TRBJ2-7; D remains unclear. In nucleotides, the CDR3 is TGCAGTGCTAGTGCGGAACCTTTCTCCTACGAGCAGTACTTC. Protein: CSASAEPFSYEQYF.